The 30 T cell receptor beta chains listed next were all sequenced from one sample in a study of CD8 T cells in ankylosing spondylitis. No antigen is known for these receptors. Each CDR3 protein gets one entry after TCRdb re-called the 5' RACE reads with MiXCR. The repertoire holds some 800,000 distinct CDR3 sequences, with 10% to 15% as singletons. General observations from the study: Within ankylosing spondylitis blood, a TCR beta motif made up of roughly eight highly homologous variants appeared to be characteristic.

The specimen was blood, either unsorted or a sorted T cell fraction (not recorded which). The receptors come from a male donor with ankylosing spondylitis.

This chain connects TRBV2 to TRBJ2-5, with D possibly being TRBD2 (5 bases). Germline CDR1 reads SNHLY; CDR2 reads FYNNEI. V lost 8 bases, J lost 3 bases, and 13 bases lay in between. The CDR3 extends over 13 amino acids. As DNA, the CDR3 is TGTGCCAGCGGGATTGACGGGAAAGAGACCCAGTACTTC. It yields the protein CASGIDGKETQYF.

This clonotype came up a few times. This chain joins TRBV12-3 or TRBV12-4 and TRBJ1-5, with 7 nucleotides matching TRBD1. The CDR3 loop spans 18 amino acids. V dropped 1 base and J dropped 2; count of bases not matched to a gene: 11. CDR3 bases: TGTGCCAGCAGTTTAGAGGGGGGCAGGGGGGCTCGCAATCAGCCCCAGCATTTT. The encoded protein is CASSLEGGRGARNQPQHF.

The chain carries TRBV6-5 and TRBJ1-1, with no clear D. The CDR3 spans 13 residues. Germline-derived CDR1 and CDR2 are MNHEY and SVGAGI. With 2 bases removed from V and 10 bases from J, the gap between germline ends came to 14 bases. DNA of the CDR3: TGTGCCAGCAGTTACGGTCGGATTACAATAGCTTTCTTT. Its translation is CASSYGRITIAFF.

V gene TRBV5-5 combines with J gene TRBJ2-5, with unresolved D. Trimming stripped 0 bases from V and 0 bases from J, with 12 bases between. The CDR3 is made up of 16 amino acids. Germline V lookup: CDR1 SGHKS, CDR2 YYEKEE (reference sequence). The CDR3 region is CASSLEGSQYQETQYF. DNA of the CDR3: TGTGCCAGCAGCTTGGAGGGCAGCCAGTACCAAGAGACCCAGTACTTC.

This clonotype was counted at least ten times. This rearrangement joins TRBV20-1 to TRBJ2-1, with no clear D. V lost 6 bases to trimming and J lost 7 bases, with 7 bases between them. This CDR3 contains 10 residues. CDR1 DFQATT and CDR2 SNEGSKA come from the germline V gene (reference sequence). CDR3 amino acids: CSALQNEQFF. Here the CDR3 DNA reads TGCAGTGCCCTTCAAAATGAGCAGTTCTTC.

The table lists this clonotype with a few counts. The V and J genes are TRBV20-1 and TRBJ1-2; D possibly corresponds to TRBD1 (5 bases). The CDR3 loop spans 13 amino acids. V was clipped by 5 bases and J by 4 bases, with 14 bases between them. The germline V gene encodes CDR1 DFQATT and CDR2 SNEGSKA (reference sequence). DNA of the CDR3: TGCAGTGCTTACTGGGGGTTCGTCTATGGCTACACCTTC. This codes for CSAYWGFVYGYTF.

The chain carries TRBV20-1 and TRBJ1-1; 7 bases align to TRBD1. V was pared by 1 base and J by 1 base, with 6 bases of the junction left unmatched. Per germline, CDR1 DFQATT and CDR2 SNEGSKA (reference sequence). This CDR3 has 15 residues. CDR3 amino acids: CSARGGGTANTEAFF. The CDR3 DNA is TGCAGTGCTAGAGGGGGCGGGACAGCGAACACTGAAGCTTTCTTT.

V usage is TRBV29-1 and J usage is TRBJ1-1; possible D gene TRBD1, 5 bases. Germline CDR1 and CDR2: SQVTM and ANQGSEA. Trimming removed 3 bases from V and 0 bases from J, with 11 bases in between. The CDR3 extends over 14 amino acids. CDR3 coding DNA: TGCAGCGTTGACAGGGCCGAGCTGAACACTGAAGCTTTCTTT. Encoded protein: CSVDRAELNTEAFF.

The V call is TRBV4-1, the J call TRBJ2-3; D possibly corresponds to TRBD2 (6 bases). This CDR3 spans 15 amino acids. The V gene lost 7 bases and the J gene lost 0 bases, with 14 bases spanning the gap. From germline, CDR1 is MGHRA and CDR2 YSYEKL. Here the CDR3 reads CASNRGGKSTDTQYF. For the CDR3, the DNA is TGCGCCAGCAACCGTGGCGGGAAAAGCACAGATACGCAGTATTTT.

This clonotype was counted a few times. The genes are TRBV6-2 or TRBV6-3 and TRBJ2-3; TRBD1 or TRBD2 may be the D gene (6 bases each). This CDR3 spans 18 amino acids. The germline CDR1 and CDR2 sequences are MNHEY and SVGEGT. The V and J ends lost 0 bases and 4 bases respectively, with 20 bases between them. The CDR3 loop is CASSYSGLRGHRPDTQYF. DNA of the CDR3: TGTGCCAGCAGTTACTCGGGTCTTCGGGGGCACCGACCAGATACGCAGTATTTT.

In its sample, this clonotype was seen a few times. The CDR3 nucleotides are TGTGCCAGCAGCGTAGAGTACGGGGCCTACACCGGGGAGCTGTTTTTT. This gives the protein CASSVEYGAYTGELFF. The chain links TRBV27 to TRBJ2-2, with D possibly being TRBD1 or TRBD2 (5 bases each). V was clipped by 6 bases and J by 3 bases, with 17 bases between them. This CDR3 contains 16 residues. Looked up from germline, CDR1 is MNHEY and CDR2 is SMNVEV (reference sequence).

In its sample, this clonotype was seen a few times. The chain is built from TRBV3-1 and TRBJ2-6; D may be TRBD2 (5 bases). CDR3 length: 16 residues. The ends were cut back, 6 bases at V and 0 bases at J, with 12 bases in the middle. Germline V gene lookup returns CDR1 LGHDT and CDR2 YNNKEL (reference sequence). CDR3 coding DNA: TGTGCCAGCAGGACCTTCGGGGACTCTGGGGCCAACGTCCTGACTTTC. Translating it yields CASRTFGDSGANVLTF.

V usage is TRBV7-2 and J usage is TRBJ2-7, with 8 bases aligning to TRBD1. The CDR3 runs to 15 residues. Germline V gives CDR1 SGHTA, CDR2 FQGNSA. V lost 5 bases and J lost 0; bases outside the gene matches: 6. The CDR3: CASSAGQANSYEQYF. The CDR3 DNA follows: TGTGCCAGCAGCGCGGGACAGGCGAACTCCTACGAGCAGTACTTC. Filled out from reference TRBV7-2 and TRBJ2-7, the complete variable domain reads GAGVSQSPSNKVTEKGKDVELRCDPISGHTALYWYRQSLGQGLEFLIYFQGNSAPDKSGLPSDRFSAERTGGSVSTLTIQRTQQEDSAVYLCASSAGQANSYEQYFGPGTRLTVT.

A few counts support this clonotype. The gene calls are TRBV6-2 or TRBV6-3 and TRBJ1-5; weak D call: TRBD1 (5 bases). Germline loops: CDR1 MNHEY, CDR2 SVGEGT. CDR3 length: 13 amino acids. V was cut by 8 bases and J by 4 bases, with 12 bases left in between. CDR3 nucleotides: TGTGCCAGCCATCGCCAGGGTAATCAGCCCCAGCATTTT. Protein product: CASHRQGNQPQHF.

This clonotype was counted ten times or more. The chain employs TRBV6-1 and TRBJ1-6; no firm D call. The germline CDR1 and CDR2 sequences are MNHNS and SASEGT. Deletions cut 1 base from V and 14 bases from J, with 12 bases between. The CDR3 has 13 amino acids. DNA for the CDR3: TGTGCCAGCAGTGAAGAGGTCTCATTGGCCCTCCACTTT. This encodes CASSEEVSLALHF.

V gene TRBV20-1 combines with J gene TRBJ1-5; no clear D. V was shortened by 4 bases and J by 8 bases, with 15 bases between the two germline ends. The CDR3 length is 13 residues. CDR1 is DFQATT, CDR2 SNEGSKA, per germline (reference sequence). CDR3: CSATRPIDEPQHF. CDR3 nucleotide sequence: TGCAGTGCTACCCGCCCGATTGACGAGCCCCAGCATTTT.

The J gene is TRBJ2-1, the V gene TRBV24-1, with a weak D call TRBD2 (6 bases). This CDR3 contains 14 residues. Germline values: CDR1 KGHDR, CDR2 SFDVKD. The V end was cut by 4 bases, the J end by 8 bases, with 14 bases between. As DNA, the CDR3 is TGTGCCACCAGTGACTTTGGAGGGTACCATGAGCAGTTCTTC. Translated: CATSDFGGYHEQFF.

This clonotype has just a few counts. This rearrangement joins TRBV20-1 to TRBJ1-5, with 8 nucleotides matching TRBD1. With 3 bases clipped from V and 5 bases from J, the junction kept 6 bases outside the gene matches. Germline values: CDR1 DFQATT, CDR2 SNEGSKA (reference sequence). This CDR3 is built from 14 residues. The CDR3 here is CSASRDRIYQPQHF. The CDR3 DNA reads TGCAGTGCTAGTAGGGACAGGATATATCAGCCCCAGCATTTT.

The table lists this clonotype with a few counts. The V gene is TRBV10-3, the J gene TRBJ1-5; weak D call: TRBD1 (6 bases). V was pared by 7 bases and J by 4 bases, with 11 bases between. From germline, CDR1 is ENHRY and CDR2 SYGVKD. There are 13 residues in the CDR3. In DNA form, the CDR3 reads TGTGCCATCAACAGGGATTTAAATCAGCCCCAGCATTTT. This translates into CAINRDLNQPQHF.

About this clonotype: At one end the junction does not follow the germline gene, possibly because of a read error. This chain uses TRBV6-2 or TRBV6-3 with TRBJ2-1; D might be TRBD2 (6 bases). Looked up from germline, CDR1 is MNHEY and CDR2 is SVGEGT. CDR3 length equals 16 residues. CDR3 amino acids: CASSYYGGTAYSEQFF. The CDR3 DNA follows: TGTGCCAGCAGTTACTATGGGGGGACCGCCTACAGTGAGCAGTTCTTC.

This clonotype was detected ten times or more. CDR3 in DNA: TGTGCCACCAGTGGCGGGACAGGGGGCTTCGAGCAGTACTTC. It codes for CATSGGTGGFEQYF. This chain connects TRBV24-1 to TRBJ2-7, with 12 positions matching TRBD1. In germline, CDR1 is KGHDR, CDR2 SFDVKD. CDR3 length: 14 residues. Germline trimming cut 5 bases from V and 6 bases from J; bases unmatched to any gene: 4.

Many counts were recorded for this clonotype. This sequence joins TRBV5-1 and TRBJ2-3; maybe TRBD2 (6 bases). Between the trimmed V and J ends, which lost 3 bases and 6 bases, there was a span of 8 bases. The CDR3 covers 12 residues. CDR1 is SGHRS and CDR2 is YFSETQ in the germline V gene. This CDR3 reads CASSSEGDTQYF. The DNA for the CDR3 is TGCGCCAGCAGCTCGGAGGGGGATACGCAGTATTTT.

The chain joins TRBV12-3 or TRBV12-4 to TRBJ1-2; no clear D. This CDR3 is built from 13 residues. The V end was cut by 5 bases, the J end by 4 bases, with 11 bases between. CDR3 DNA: TGTGCCAGCAGTCCGGTTGGAACCTATGGCTACACCTTC. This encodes CASSPVGTYGYTF.

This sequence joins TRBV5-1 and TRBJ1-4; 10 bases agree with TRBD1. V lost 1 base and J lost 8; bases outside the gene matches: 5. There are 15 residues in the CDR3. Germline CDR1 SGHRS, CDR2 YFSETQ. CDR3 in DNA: TGCGCCAGCAGCTTGACCGGGACAGGGGCCGAAAAACTGTTTTTT. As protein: CASSLTGTGAEKLFF.

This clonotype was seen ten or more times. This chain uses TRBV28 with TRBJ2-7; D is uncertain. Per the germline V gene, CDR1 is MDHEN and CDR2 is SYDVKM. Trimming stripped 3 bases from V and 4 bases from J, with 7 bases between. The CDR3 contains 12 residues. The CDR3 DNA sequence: TGTGCCAGCAGTTTGGTGACATACGAGCAGTACTTC. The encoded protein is CASSLVTYEQYF.

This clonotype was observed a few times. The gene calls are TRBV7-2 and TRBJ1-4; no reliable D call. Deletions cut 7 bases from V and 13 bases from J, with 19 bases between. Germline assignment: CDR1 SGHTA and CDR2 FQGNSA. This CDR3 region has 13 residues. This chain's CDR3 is CASTKGPNGRLFF. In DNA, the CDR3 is TGTGCCAGCACCAAGGGCCCTAACGGGCGACTGTTTTTT.

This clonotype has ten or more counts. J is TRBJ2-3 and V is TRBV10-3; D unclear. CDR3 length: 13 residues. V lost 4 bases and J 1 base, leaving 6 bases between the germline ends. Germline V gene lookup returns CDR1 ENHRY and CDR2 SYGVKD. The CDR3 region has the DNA TGTGCCATCAGTGCGGCGGGCACAGATACGCAGTATTTT. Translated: CAISAAGTDTQYF.

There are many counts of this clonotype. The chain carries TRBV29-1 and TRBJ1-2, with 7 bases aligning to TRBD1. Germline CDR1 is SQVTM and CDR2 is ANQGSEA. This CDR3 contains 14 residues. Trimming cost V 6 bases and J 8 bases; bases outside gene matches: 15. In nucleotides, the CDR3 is TGCAGCGTGGCTATCCGACAGGGTGGAGGGGGCTACACCTTC. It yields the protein CSVAIRQGGGGYTF.

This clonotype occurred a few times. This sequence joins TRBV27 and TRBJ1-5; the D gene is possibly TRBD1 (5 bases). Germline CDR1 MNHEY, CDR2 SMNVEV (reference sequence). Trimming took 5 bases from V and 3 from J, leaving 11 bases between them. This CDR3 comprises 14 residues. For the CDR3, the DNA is TGTGCCAGCAGTGGGACTGCGCACAATCAGCCCCAGCATTTT. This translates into CASSGTAHNQPQHF.

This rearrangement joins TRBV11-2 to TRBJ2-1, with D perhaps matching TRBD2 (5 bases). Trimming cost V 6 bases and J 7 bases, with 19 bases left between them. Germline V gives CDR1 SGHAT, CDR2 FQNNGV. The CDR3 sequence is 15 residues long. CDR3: CASSPNGVPGNEQFF. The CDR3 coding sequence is TGTGCCAGCAGTCCGAACGGGGTTCCCGGAAATGAGCAGTTCTTC. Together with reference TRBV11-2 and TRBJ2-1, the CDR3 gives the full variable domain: EAGVAQSPRYKIIEKRQSVAFWCNPISGHATLYWYQQILGQGPKLLIQFQNNGVVDDSQLPKDRFSAERLKGVDSTLKIQPAKLEDSAVYLCASSPNGVPGNEQFFGPGTRLTVL.